The text below deals with one T cell receptor beta chain. Its cognate antigen is unknown. The source of the sample is a study of blood T cells in healthy people across ages. The study, taken as a whole, reports: Researchers said unsorted PBMCs prevented a conclusive naive versus antigen-experienced comparison. Strongly correlated with naive T cell percentage was TCR beta diversity.

PCR was performed a second time for about 6 to 11 cycles using a sample-barcoded 5' primer and a J-beta primer mix. TCRdb independently ran MiXCR on the 5' RACE reads; one entry per CDR3 protein. The sample yields approximately 800,000 distinct CDR3 sequences, around half seen once. This CDR3 has 14 amino acids. V gave up 5 bases and J gave up 3 bases; unmatched junction bases: 7. Germline assignment: CDR1 MNHEY and CDR2 SVGAGI. The sample taken for sequencing was blood. The rearrangement joins TRBV6-5 to TRBJ2-7; 7 bases align to TRBD1. The sequence was collected from an elderly man in good health. CDR3 region: CASSTQGDSYEQYF. CDR3 in DNA: TGTGCCAGCAGTACCCAGGGGGATAGCTACGAGCAGTACTTC.